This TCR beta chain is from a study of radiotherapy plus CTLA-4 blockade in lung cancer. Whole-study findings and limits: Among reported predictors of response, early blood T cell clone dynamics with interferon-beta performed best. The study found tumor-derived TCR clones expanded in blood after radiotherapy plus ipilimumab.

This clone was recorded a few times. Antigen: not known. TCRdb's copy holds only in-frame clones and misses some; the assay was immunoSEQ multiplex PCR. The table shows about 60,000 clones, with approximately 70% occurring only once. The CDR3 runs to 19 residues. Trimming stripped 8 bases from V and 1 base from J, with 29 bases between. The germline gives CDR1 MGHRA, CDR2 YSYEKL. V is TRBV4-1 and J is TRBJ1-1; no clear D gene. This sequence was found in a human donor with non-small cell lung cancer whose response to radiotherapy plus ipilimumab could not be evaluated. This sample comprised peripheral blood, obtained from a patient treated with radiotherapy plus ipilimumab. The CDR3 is CASDTPSSPRPSGNTEAFF. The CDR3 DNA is TGCGCCAGCGATACGCCCAGCAGCCCCCGCCCGTCAGGGAACACTGAAGCTTTCTTT.